This passage covers 7 T cell receptor beta chains from one sample sequenced in a study of blood T cell repertoires in COVID-19. The table came from immunoSEQ multiplex PCR; TCRdb's copy has only in-frame clones and leaves some out. The repertoire holds a few hundred thousand clones, with about 80% as singletons. Sequencing was performed on peripheral blood. These TCRs come from a person aged 70 to 85 with COVID-19, enrolled during active disease.

The chain employs TRBV28 and TRBJ1-5; D is possibly TRBD1 (5 bases). V lost 5 bases to trimming and J lost 5 bases, with 13 bases between them. Germline assignment: CDR1 MDHEN and CDR2 SYDVKM. The CDR3 length is 14 residues. CDR3 coding DNA: TGTGCCAGCAGTCTGGACACCGAATATCAGCCCCAGCATTTT. It translates to CASSLDTEYQPQHF.

This clone was counted between two and nine times. CDR3 DNA: TGTGCCACCACCCCCAGCCGACACACAGATACGCAGTATTTT. It is translated as CATTPSRHTDTQYF. The chain couples TRBV7-2 to TRBJ2-3, with D unresolved. The ends were cut back, 10 bases at V and 2 bases at J, with 16 bases in the middle. Germline V lookup: CDR1 SGHTA, CDR2 FQGNSA. The CDR3 loop spans 14 amino acids.

The genes are TRBV5-1 and TRBJ2-1, with 10 bases identical to TRBD2. CDR3 length equals 15 residues. V shed 1 base and J 6 bases; nucleotides not matched to a gene: 4. Germline CDR1 reads SGHRS; CDR2 reads YFSETQ. For the CDR3, the DNA is TGCGCCAGCAGCTTGAGTCTAGCGGGAGCCAATGAGCAGTTCTTC. This translates into CASSLSLAGANEQFF.

V gene TRBV15 combines with J gene TRBJ1-5; weak D call: TRBD1 (5 bases). Trimming took 2 bases from V and 0 from J, leaving 8 bases between them. The germline gives CDR1 LNHNV, CDR2 YYDKDF (reference sequence). The CDR3 runs 15 residues. The CDR3, as DNA: TGTGCCACCAGCAGATCGACAGTTAGCAATCAGCCCCAGCATTTT. This codes for CATSRSTVSNQPQHF.

This sequence joins TRBV25-1 and TRBJ1-5; D might be TRBD1 (6 bases). This CDR3 has 14 amino acids. The germline V gene has CDR1 MGHDK and CDR2 SYGVNS. V gave up 2 bases and J gave up 4 bases, with 9 bases separating them. CDR3 DNA: TGTGCCAGCAGTGAAGGACAGCCTAATCAGCCCCAGCATTTT. Translating gives CASSEGQPNQPQHF.

The V and J genes are TRBV5-1 and TRBJ1-2; 10 nucleotides line up with TRBD1. J lost 4 bases, V lost 4 bases, and 7 bases had no gene match. There are 15 residues in the CDR3. CDR1 is SGHRS and CDR2 is YFSETQ in the germline V gene. The CDR3 region has the DNA TGCGCCAGCAGCGAGGGACAGGGGTCTTCCTATGGCTACACCTTC. It is translated as CASSEGQGSSYGYTF. The entire variable domain, with the rest obtained from reference TRBV5-1 and TRBJ1-2, is as follows: KAGVTQTPRYLIKTRGQQVTLSCSPISGHRSVSWYQQTPGQGLQFLFEYFSETQRNKGNFPGRFSGRQFSNSRSEMNVSTLELGDSALYLCASSEGQGSSYGYTFGSGTRLTVV.

This clone occurred a few times. The chain joins TRBV7-2 to TRBJ2-5; 9 bases fit TRBD2. Germline trimming cut 5 bases from V and 5 bases from J; bases unmatched to any gene: 12. The length of the CDR3 is 16 residues. Germline V gene sequence: CDR1 SGHTA, CDR2 FQGNSA. CDR3 in DNA: TGTGCCAGCAGCCCCGGGGCGGGGGGGGAGTTTGAGACCCAGTACTTC. Residues: CASSPGAGGEFETQYF. Full variable domain (missing parts from reference TRBV7-2 and TRBJ2-5): GAGVSQSPSNKVTEKGKDVELRCDPISGHTALYWYRQSLGQGLEFLIYFQGNSAPDKSGLPSDRFSAERTGGSVSTLTIQRTQQEDSAVYLCASSPGAGGEFETQYFGPGTRLLVL.